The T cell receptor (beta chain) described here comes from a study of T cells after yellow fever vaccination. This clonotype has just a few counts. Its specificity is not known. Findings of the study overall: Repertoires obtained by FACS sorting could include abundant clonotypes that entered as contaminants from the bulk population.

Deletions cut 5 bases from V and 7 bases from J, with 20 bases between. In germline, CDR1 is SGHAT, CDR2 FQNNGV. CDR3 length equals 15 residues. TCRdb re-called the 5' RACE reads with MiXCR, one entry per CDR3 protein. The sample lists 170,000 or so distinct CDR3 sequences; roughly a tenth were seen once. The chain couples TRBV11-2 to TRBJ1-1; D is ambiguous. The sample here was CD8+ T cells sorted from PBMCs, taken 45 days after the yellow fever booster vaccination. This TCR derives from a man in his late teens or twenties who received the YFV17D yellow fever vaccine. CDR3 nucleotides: TGTGCCAGCAGCCCCACTCTCGACCATGCTCTTGAAGCTTTCTTT. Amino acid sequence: CASSPTLDHALEAFF.